The text below deals with one TCR beta chain. Its antigen is unidentified. The CDR3 loop spans 14 amino acids. Trimming removed 1 base at V and 2 bases at J, with 9 bases between. Germline V gives CDR1 SGHAT, CDR2 FQNNGV. The data were obtained in a study of T cell responses to AZD1222 COVID-19 vaccine. About the research overall: Pooled in the analysis were second doses at about 4 or about 12 weeks. Study outcomes and limitations: Donors skewed white British and female; clonal diversity was possibly underestimated. Seropositive status at baseline applied to only 6 or 7 AZD1222 recipients.

Generated by immunoSEQ multiplex PCR, the TCRdb table keeps only in-frame clones and is missing some. The sample records roughly 70,000 clones, roughly four fifths being singletons. The clonotype was recovered from an adult in good health. The sample consisted of peripheral blood, taken on day 0 of AZD1222 vaccination. V and J are TRBV11-2 and TRBJ2-7; no clear D. The DNA for the CDR3 is TGTGCCAGCAGCTTAGGTCCGAATCCCTACGAGCAGTACTTC. This gives the protein CASSLGPNPYEQYF.